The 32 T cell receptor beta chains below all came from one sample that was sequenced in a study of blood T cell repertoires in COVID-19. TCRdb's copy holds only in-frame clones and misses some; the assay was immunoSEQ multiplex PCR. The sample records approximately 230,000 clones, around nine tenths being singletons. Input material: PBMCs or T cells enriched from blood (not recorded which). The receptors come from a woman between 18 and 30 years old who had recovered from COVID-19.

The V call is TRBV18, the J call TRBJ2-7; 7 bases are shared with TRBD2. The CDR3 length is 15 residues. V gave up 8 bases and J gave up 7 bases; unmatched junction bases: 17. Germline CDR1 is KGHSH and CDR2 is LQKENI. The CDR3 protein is CASKLAGGLGREQYF. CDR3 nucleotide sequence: TGTGCCAGCAAACTCGCCGGGGGGTTGGGTCGGGAGCAGTACTTC.

CDR3 in amino acids: CASSLGLAGGPVNTQYF. CDR3 DNA: TGTGCCAGCAGCTTGGGACTAGCGGGAGGGCCCGTCAATACGCAGTATTTT. The chain combines TRBV7-3 with TRBJ2-3; 16 nucleotides match TRBD2. Germline CDR1 SGHTA, CDR2 FQGTGA. The CDR3 sequence is 17 residues long. The V segment lost 3 bases and the J segment 7 bases; nucleotides outside the gene matches: 7.

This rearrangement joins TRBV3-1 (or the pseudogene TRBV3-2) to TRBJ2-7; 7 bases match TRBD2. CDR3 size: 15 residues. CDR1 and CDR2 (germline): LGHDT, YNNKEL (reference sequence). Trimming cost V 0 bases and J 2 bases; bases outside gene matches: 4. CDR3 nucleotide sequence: TGTGCCAGCAGCCAAGAGTTAGCGGGTACCTACGAGCAGTACTTC. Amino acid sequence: CASSQELAGTYEQYF.

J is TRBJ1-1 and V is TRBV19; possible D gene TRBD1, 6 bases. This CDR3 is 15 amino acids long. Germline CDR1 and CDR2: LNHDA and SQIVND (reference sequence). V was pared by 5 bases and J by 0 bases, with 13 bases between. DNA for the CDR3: TGTGCCAGTAGTGACGGACAGATACTGAACACTGAAGCTTTCTTT. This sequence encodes CASSDGQILNTEAFF.

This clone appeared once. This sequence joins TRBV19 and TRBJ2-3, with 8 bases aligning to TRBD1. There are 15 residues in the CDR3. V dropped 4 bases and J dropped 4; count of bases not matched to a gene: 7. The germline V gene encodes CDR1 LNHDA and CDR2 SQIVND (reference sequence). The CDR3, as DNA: TGTGCCAGTAGTACGACAGGGGCAGGTCCAGATACGCAGTATTTT. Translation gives CASSTTGAGPDTQYF.

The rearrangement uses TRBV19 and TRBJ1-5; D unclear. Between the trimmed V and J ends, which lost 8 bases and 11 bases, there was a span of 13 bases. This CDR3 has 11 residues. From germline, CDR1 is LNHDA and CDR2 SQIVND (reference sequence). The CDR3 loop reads CASSHASAQHF. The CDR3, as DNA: TGTGCCAGTTCCCACGCGTCGGCCCAGCATTTT.

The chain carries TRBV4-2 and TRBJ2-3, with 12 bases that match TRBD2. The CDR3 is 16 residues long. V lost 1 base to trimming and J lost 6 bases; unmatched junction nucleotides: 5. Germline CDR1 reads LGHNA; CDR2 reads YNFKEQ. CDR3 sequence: CASSQGGLAGMDTQYF. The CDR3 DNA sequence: TGTGCCAGCAGCCAAGGGGGACTAGCGGGTATGGATACGCAGTATTTT.

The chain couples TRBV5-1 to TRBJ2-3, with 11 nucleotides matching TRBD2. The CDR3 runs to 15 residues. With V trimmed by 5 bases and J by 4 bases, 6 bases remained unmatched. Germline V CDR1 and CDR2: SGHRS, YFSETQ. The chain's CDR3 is CASRELAGVPDTQYF. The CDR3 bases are TGCGCCAGCAGAGAACTAGCGGGAGTTCCAGATACGCAGTATTTT.

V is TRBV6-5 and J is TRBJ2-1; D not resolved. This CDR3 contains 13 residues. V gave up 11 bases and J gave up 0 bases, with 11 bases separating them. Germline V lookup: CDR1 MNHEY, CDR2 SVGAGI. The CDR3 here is CAARGLSYNEQFF. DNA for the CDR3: TGTGCCGCGAGAGGTCTCTCCTACAATGAGCAGTTCTTC.

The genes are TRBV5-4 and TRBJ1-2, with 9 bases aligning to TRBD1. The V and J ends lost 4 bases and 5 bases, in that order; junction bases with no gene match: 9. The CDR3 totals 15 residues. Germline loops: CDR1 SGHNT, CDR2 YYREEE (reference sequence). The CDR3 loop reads CASSLDRGGFYGYTF. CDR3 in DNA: TGTGCCAGCAGCCTGGACAGGGGAGGATTTTATGGCTACACCTTC.

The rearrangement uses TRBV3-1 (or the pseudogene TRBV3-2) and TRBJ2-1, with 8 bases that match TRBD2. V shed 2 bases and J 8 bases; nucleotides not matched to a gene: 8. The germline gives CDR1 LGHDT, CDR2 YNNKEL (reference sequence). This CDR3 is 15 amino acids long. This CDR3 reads CASSQPGTSRHEQFF. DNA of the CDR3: TGTGCCAGCAGCCAACCCGGGACTAGTCGCCATGAGCAGTTCTTC.

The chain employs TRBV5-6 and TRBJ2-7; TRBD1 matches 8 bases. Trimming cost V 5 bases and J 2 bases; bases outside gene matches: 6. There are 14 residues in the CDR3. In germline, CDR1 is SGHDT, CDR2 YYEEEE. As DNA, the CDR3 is TGTGCCAGCAGTGTCCAGGGGGCGACCTACGAGCAGTACTTC. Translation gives CASSVQGATYEQYF.

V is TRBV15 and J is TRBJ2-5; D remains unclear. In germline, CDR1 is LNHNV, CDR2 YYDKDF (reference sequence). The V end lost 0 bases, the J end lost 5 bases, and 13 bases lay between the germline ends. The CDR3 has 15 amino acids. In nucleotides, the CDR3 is TGTGCCACCAGCAGAGATTACGGGTCCCTGGAGACCCAGTACTTC. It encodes CATSRDYGSLETQYF.

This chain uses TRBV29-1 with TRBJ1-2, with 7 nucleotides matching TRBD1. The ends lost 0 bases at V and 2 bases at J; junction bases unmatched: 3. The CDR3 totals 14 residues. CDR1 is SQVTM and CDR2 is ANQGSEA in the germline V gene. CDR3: CSVEEGQTNYGYTF. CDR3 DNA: TGCAGCGTTGAAGAGGGACAGACCAACTATGGCTACACCTTC.

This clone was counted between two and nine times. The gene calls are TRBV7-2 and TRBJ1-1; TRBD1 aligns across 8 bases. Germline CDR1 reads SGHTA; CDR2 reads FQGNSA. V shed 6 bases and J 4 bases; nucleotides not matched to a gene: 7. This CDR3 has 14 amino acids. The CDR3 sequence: CASSRNGQGTEAFF. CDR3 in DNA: TGTGCCAGCAGTAGAAATGGACAGGGCACTGAAGCTTTCTTT.

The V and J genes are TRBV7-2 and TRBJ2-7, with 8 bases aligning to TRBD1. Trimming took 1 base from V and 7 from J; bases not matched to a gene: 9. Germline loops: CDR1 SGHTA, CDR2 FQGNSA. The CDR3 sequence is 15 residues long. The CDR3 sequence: CASSLGTGSPLEQYF. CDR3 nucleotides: TGTGCCAGCAGCTTAGGGACAGGGAGTCCCCTGGAGCAGTACTTC.

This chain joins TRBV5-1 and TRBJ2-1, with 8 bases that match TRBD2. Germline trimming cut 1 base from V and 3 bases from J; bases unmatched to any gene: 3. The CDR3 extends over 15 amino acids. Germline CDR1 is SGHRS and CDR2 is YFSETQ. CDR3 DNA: TGCGCCAGCAGCTTGTCAACTAGCGGCTACAATGAGCAGTTCTTC. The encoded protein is CASSLSTSGYNEQFF.

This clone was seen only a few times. CDR3 DNA sequence: TGCGCCAGCAGCTTGGCCCCCAGGGAATCTGGAAACACCATATATTTT. Translated, it gives CASSLAPRESGNTIYF. The V gene is TRBV5-1, the J gene TRBJ1-3; possible D gene TRBD1, 5 bases. Germline CDR1 reads SGHRS; CDR2 reads YFSETQ. V gave up 0 bases and J gave up 1 base, with 11 bases separating them. The CDR3 has 16 amino acids.

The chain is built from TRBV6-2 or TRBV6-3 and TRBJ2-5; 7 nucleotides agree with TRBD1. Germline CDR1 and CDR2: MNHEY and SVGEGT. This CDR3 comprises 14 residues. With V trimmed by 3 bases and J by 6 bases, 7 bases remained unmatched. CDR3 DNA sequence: TGTGCCAGCAGTTATCACCAGGGGGTTCAGACCCAGTACTTC. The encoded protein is CASSYHQGVQTQYF.

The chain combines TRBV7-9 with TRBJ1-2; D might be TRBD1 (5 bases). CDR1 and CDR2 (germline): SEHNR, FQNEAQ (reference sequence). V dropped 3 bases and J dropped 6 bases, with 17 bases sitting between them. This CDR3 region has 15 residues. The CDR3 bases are TGTGCCAGCAGCTTCAAGGACATCTCGGGTGATGGCTACACCTTC. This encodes CASSFKDISGDGYTF.

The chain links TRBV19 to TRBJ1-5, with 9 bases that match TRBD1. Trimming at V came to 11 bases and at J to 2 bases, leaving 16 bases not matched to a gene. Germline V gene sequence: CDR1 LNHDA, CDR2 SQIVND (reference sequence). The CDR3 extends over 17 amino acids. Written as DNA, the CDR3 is TGTGCCGCCCGATCCCGGGACAGGGTAGGTGGCAATCAGCCCCAGCATTTT. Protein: CAARSRDRVGGNQPQHF. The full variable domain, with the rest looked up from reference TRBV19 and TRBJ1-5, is DGGITQSPKYLFRKEGQNVTLSCEQNLNHDAMYWYRQDPGQGLRLIYYSQIVNDFQKGDIAEGYSVSREKKESFPLTVTSAQKNPTAFYLCAARSRDRVGGNQPQHFGDGTRLSIL.

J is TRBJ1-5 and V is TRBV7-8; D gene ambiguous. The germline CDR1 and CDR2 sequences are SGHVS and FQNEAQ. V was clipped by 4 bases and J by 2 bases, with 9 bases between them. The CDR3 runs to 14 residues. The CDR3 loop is CASSSSVGNQPQHF. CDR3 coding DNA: TGTGCCAGCAGCTCATCGGTAGGCAATCAGCCCCAGCATTTT.

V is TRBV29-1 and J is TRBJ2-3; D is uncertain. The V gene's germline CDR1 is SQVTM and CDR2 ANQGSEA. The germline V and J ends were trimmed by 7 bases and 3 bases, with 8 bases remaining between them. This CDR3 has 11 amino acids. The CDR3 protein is CSGLQTDTQYF. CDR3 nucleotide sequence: TGCAGCGGACTTCAAACAGATACGCAGTATTTT.

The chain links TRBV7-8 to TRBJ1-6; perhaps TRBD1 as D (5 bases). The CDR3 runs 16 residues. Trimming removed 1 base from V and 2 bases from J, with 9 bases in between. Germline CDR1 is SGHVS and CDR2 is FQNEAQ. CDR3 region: CASSLGGRPYNSPLHF. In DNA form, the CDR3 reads TGTGCCAGCAGCTTAGGGGGCCGCCCCTATAATTCACCCCTCCACTTT.

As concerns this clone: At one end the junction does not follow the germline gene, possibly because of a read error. CDR3 sequence reads: CASSPTGRSNQPQHF. CDR3 sequence (DNA): TGTGCTAGCAGCCCAACAGGGAGAAGCAATCAGCCCCAGCATTTT. V and J are TRBV7-7 and TRBJ1-5, with a tentative D call TRBD1 (6 bases). CDR3 length equals 15 residues. Germline V lookup: CDR1 SSHAT, CDR2 FNYEAQ (reference sequence).

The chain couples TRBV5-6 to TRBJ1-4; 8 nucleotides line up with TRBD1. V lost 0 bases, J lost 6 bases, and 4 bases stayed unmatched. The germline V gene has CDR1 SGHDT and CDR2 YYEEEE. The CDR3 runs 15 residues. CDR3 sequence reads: CASSLAARGHEKLFF. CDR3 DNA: TGTGCCAGCAGCTTGGCGGCCAGGGGGCATGAAAAACTGTTTTTT.

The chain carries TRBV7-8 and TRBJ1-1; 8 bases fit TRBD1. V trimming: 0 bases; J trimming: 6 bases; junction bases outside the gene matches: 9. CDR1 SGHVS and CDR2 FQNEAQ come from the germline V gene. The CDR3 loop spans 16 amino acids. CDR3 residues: CASSLALSSGGPEAFF. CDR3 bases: TGTGCCAGCAGCTTAGCGCTCTCTTCAGGGGGCCCTGAAGCTTTCTTT.

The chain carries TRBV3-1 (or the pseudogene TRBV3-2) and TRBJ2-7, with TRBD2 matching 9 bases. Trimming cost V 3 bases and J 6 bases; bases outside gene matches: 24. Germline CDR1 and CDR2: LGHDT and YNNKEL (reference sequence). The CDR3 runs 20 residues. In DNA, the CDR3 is TGTGCCAGCAGCCACGATACAGGGAGATTGCGGGAGGGCCCCGTAGGCGAGCAGTACTTC. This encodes CASSHDTGRLREGPVGEQYF.

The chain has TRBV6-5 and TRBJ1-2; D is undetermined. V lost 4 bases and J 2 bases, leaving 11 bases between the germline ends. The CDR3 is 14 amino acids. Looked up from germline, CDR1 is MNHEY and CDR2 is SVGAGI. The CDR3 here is CASSLARVNYGYTF. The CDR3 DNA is TGTGCCAGCAGTTTAGCCCGGGTCAACTATGGCTACACCTTC.

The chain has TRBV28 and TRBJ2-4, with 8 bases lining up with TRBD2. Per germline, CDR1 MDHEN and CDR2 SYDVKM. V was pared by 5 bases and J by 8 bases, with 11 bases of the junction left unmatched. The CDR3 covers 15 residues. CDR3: CASSPGGGRLYIQYF. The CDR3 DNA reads TGTGCCAGCAGTCCCGGGGGCGGGAGGCTTTACATTCAGTACTTC.

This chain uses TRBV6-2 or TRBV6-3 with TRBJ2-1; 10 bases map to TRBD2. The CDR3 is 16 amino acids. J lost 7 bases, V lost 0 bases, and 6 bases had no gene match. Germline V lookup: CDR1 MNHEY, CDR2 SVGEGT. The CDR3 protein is CASSYSPLSGRNEQFF. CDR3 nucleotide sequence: TGTGCCAGCAGTTACTCCCCGCTTAGCGGGAGGAATGAGCAGTTCTTC.

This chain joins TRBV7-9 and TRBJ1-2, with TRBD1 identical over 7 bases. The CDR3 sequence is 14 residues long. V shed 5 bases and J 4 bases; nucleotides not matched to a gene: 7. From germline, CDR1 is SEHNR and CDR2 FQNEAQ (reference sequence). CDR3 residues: CASSPRQGLYGYTF. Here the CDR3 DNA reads TGTGCCAGCAGCCCAAGACAGGGACTCTATGGCTACACCTTC.